These T cell receptor beta chains were read from a single sample in a study of T cell repertoires in cytomegalovirus infection. TCRdb passed the reads through MiXCR, listing each CDR3 protein once. The data show roughly 280,000 distinct CDR3 sequences, around 9% seen once. Sequenced input: PBMCs. Receptors were obtained from a human donor in good health (CMV status not recorded). Some clones in this sample may be carry-over from other donors' samples. The CDR3 runs from the conserved cysteine through the conserved F or W.

v_call cdr3_aa
TRBV7-3 CASSLRGTHSTQYF
TRBV7-2 CASSLQLQNTEAFF
TRBV6-2/TRBV6-3 CASSHRSEAFF
TRBV7-2 CASSFGSSSNQPQHF
TRBV19 CASSIWGVDEQYF
TRBV6-2/TRBV6-3 CASKKGFNSPLHF
TRBV6-2/TRBV6-3 CASSYRNRRGSDEQFF
TRBV7-8 CASSVGTDSHEQYF
TRBV29-1 CSVGGGLLADTQYF
TRBV7-2 CASSLAITGTGGATQYF
TRBV7-2 CASSNRQGGGNTIYF
TRBV20-1 CSAMVLQGDYGYTF
TRBV20-1 CSARARGRIAFDDEQFF
TRBV7-8 CASSLAGDRPNTEAFF
TRBV7-2 CASSLNPGNQPQHF
TRBV5-1 CASSSGTGGNSTQYF
TRBV5-1 CASSPDARQGSYEQYF
TRBV11-2 CASSPRGKETQYF
TRBV7-9 CASRPFGTGGTEAFF
TRBV29-1 CSVKWAERGRQETQYF
TRBV4-1 CASSQDVAATGNTIYF
TRBV14 CASSQDLGFSPLHF
TRBV5-1 CASSFTPNYGYTF
TRBV4-1 CASSLPLRDYNEQFF
TRBV7-2 CASSLDRRSGGQIGQYF
TRBV7-2 CASSYQTSGRMDTQYF
TRBV7-6 CASSLVGHHNEQFF